Following are 14 T cell receptor beta chains from one sample sequenced in a study of breast tumors, draining lymph nodes, adjacent tissues (TCRdb year 2016). Lymph node samples came from the axillary draining lymph nodes of breast cancer patients. The library came from multiplex PCR. TCRdb records Illumina HiSeq 2000 as the sequencer. In-frame beta chains were kept once TCRdb had trimmed the public reads at Q25 with fastp and called clones with MiXCR. Merged by CDR3 protein, the rows form single entries marked with the most common genes and DNA. Across this sample there are 90,000 to 120,000 distinct CDR3 sequences, with 21% seen only once. The ten largest account for under 1.5% of the sample. Input material: axillary lymph node tissue. The receptor source for this set is a female donor with breast cancer. Some clones in this sample may be carry-over from other donors' samples.

This clonotype was seen a handful of times. The gene calls are TRBV5-1 and TRBJ2-4; 7 nucleotides line up with TRBD2. Germline values: CDR1 SGHRS, CDR2 YFSETQ. CDR3 length: 16 amino acids. V trimming: 5 bases; J trimming: 3 bases; junction bases outside the gene matches: 11. The CDR3 DNA is TGCGCCAGCAGTTCCGGGCCGGGCGGGGGCAAAAACATTCAGTACTTC. It is translated as CASSSGPGGGKNIQYF.

In regard to this clonotype: Just one base apart from a much larger clone, this may be a read error. The final CDR3 position lacks the conserved phenylalanine or tryptophan, pointing to a likely read error. J is TRBJ1-2 and V is TRBV27; TRBD1 aligns across 8 bases. V was pared by 4 bases and J by 8 bases, with 12 bases of the junction left unmatched. The germline gives CDR1 MNHEY, CDR2 SMNVEV (reference sequence). This CDR3 has 15 residues. CDR3 sequence: CASSSYRTGRGGYTS. The CDR3 nucleotides read TGTGCCAGCAGTTCTTACCGGACAGGGAGGGGCGGCTACACCTCC.

V usage is TRBV28 and J usage is TRBJ2-3; tentative D call: TRBD1 (5 bases). The germline V gene has CDR1 MDHEN and CDR2 SYDVKM. This CDR3 is built from 11 residues. Trimming shortened V by 10 bases and J by 4 bases, and 9 bases separated the two germline ends. The CDR3 region has the DNA TGTGCCACCACAGGAGCAGATACGCAGTATTTT. Protein product: CATTGADTQYF. Looking up the rest from reference TRBV28 and TRBJ2-3 gives the full variable domain: DVKVTQSSRYLVKRTGEKVFLECVQDMDHENMFWYRQDPGLGLRLIYFSYDVKMKEKGDIPEGYSVSREKKERFSLILESASTNQTSMYLCATTGADTQYFGPGTRLTVL.

This clonotype was counted between two and nine times. The V gene is TRBV11-1, the J gene TRBJ2-2, with D tentatively TRBD2 (5 bases). The CDR3 is 18 amino acids. Per the germline V gene, CDR1 is SGHAT and CDR2 is FQDESV (reference sequence). V was cut by 6 bases and J by 1 base, with 21 bases left in between. The CDR3 DNA sequence: TGTGCCAGCAGGTTCCGGGGTGGTAGCCAGTTGAACACCGGGGAGCTGTTTTTT. As protein: CASRFRGGSQLNTGELFF.

The sample holds many counts of this clonotype. The chain recombines TRBV7-2 with TRBJ2-2; no definite D call. V gave up 8 bases and J gave up 3 bases, with 10 bases separating them. The CDR3 consists of 13 residues. The V gene's germline CDR1 is SGHTA and CDR2 FQGNSA. The CDR3 bases are TGTGCCAGCCCGGTCACTTACACCGGGGAGCTGTTTTTT. Its translation: CASPVTYTGELFF.

This clonotype came up a few times. The V gene is TRBV30, the J gene TRBJ1-4, with 8 bases aligning to TRBD1. This CDR3 has 13 residues. The ends lost 2 bases at V and 10 bases at J; junction bases unmatched: 6. The germline gives CDR1 GTSNPN, CDR2 SVGIG (reference sequence). CDR3 protein: CAWSIDRGGKLFF. CDR3 nucleotide sequence: TGTGCCTGGAGTATCGACAGGGGAGGAAAACTGTTTTTT.

This clonotype was counted at least ten times. The chain couples TRBV5-8 to TRBJ1-3; D uncertain. Germline V gene sequence: CDR1 SGHTS, CDR2 YDEGEE. The V end was cut by 0 bases, the J end by 7 bases, with 14 bases between. The CDR3 contains 15 residues. CDR3 amino acids: CASSLATSLGNTIYF. The DNA for the CDR3 is TGTGCCAGCAGCTTGGCCACTTCTCTCGGGAACACCATATATTTT.

This clonotype was seen ten or more times. This chain uses TRBV12-3 or TRBV12-4 with TRBJ1-3; maybe TRBD1 (6 bases). The CDR3 extends over 13 amino acids. Between the trimmed V and J ends, which lost 0 bases and 8 bases, there was a span of 8 bases. The CDR3 DNA reads as TGTGCCAGCAGTTTAGCAGGGGGGGACACCATATATTTT. It yields the protein CASSLAGGDTIYF.

On this clonotype itself: This may arise from a read error, as a much more abundant clone is one base away. This chain connects TRBV7-9 to TRBJ1-5; D is ambiguous. The CDR3 consists of 12 residues. Germline CDR1 reads SEHNR; CDR2 reads FQNEAQ (reference sequence). For the CDR3, the DNA is TGTACCAGCAGCTTAGACGTTGAACCCCAGCATTTT. It codes for CTSSLDVEPQHF.

This clonotype was found many times. This sequence joins TRBV20-1 and TRBJ1-2, with a possible D match to TRBD1 (6 bases). Germline loops: CDR1 DFQATT, CDR2 SNEGSKA (reference sequence). The V end was cut by 3 bases, the J end by 2 bases, with 10 bases between. The CDR3 has 13 residues. CDR3 DNA: TGCAGTGCTAGGACAGGACCAAACTATGGCTACACCTTC. Translating gives CSARTGPNYGYTF.

Ten or more counts support this clonotype. This chain links TRBV6-6 with TRBJ2-4, with a possible D match to TRBD2 (5 bases). Looked up from germline, CDR1 is MNHNY and CDR2 is SVGAGI (reference sequence). This CDR3 has 13 residues. Trimming took off 5 bases at V and 8 bases at J, with 13 bases between the two ends. CDR3: CASSRGGVHIQYF. Written as DNA, the CDR3 is TGTGCCAGCAGTCGGGGTGGGGTACACATTCAGTACTTC.

This clonotype has ten or more counts. The chain links TRBV4-1 to TRBJ2-5; the match to TRBD2 covers 8 bases. V shed 1 base, J shed 4 bases, and the junction held 8 bases outside the gene matches. Germline values: CDR1 MGHRA, CDR2 YSYEKL. The CDR3 has 16 amino acids. As DNA, the CDR3 is TGCGCCAGCAGCCAAGGCGAATCGGGGGGGCCAGAGACCCAGTACTTC. This gives the protein CASSQGESGGPETQYF.

Notes on this clonotype: An end of the junction differs from the germline gene, which may be a read error. This chain joins TRBV5-6 and TRBJ2-7; D call uncertain. The CDR3 runs to 12 residues. Per germline, CDR1 SGHDT and CDR2 YYEEEE. The CDR3 is CASSLVGEEQCF. As DNA, the CDR3 is TGCGCCAGCAGCTTGGTTGGGGAAGAGCAGTGCTTC.

The chain carries TRBV4-1 and TRBJ1-5, with no clear D. This CDR3 spans 14 amino acids. V shed 2 bases and J shed 5 bases, with 10 bases lying between them. Germline-derived CDR1 and CDR2 are MGHRA and YSYEKL. This CDR3 is CASSQWTGDQPQHF. The CDR3 nucleotides read TGCGCCAGCAGCCAATGGACGGGCGATCAGCCCCAGCATTTT.